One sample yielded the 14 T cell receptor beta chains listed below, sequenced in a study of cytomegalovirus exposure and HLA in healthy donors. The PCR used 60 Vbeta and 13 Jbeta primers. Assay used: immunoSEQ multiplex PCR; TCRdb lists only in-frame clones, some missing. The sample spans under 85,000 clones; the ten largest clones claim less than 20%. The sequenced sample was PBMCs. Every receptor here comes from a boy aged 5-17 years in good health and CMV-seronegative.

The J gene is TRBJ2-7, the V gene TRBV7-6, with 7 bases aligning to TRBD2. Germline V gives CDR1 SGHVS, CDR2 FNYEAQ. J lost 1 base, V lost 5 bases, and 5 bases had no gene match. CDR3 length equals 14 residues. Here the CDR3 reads CASSHRTSSYEQYF. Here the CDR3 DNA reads TGTGCCAGCAGCCATAGGACTAGTTCCTACGAGCAGTACTTC. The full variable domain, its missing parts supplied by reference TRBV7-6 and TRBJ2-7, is GAGVSQSPRYKVTKRGQDVALRCDPISGHVSLYWYRQALGQGPEFLTYFNYEAQQDKSGLPNDRFSAERPEGSISTLTIQRTEQRDSAMYRCASSHRTSSYEQYFGPGTRLTVT.

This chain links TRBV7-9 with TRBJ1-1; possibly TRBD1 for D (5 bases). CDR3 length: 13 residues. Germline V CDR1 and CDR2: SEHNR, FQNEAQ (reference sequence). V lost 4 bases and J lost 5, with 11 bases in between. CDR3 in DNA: TGTGCCAGCAGCTCAGGCGGGGCAACTGAAGCTTTCTTT. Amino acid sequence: CASSSGGATEAFF.

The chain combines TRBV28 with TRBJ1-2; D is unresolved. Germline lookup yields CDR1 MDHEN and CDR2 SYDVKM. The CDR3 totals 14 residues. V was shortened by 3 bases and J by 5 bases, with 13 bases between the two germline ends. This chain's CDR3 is CASSFGRELYGYTF. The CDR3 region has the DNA TGTGCCAGCAGTTTTGGACGGGAGCTGTATGGCTACACCTTC.

This CDR3 reads CASSATGTSVTGELFF. The CDR3 DNA is TGTGCCAGCAGCGCAACCGGGACTAGCGTGACCGGGGAGCTGTTTTTT. The rearrangement joins TRBV9 to TRBJ2-2; 10 nucleotides line up with TRBD2. CDR1 and CDR2 (germline): SGDLS, YYNGEE. The ends lost 3 bases at V and 5 bases at J; junction bases unmatched: 7. The CDR3 is 16 amino acids.

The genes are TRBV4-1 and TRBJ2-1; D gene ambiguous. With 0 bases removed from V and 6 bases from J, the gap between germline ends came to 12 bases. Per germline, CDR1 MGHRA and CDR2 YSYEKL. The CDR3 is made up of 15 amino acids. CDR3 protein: CASSQEMSLGNEQFF. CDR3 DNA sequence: TGCGCCAGCAGCCAAGAAATGAGTCTAGGCAATGAGCAGTTCTTC.

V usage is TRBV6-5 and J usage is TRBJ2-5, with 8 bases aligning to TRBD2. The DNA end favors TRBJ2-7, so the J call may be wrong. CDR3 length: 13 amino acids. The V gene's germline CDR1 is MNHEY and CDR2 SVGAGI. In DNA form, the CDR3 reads TGTGCCAGCAGCAGGACTAGCAGCTACGAGCAGTACTTC. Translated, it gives CASSRTSSYEQYF.

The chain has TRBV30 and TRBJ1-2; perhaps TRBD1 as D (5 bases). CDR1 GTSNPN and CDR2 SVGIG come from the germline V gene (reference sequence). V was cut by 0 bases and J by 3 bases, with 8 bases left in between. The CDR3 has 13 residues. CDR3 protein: CAWSVGRDYGYTF. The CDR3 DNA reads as TGTGCCTGGAGTGTCGGCAGGGACTATGGCTACACCTTC.

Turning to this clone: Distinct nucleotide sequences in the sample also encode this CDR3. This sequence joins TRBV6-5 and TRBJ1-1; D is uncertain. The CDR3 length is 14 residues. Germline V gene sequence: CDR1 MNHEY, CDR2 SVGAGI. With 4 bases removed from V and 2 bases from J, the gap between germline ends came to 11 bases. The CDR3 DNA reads TGTGCCAGCAGTTTTGGGCAGGTTAACACTGAAGCTTTCTTT. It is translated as CASSFGQVNTEAFF.

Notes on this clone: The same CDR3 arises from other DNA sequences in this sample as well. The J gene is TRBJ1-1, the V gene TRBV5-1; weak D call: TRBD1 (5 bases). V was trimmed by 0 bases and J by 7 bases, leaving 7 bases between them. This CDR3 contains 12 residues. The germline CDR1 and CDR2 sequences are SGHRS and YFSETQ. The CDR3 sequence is CASSLDRREAFF. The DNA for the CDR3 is TGCGCCAGCAGCTTGGACAGGCGTGAAGCTTTCTTT.

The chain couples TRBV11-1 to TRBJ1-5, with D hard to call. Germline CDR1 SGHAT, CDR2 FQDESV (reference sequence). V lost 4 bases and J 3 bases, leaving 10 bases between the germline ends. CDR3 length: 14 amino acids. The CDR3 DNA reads TGTGCCAGCAGCTACCGAGGAAACAATCAGCCCCAGCATTTT. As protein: CASSYRGNNQPQHF. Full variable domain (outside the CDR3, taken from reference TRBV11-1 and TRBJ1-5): EAEVAQSPRYKITEKSQAVAFWCDPISGHATLYWYRQILGQGPELLVQFQDESVVDDSQLPKDRFSAERLKGVDSTLKIQPAELGDSAMYLCASSYRGNNQPQHFGDGTRLSIL.

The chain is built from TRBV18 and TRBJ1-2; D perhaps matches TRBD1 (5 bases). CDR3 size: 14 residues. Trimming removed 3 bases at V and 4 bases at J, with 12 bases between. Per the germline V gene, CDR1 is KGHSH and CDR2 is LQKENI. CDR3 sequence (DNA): TGTGCCAGCTCACCGGGGGGACGGGTCTATGGCTACACCTTC. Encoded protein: CASSPGGRVYGYTF. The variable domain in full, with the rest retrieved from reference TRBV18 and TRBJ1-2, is NAGVMQNPRHLVRRRGQEARLRCSPMKGHSHVYWYRQLPEEGLKFMVYLQKENIIDESGMPKERFSAEFPKEGPSILRIQQVVRGDSAAYFCASSPGGRVYGYTFGSGTRLTVV.

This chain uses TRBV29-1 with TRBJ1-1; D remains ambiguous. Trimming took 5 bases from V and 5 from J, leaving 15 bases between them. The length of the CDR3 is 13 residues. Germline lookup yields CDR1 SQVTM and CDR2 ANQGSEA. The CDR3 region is CSVSSRGGTEAFF. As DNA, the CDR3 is TGCAGCGTTTCCTCCCGGGGAGGGACTGAAGCTTTCTTT.

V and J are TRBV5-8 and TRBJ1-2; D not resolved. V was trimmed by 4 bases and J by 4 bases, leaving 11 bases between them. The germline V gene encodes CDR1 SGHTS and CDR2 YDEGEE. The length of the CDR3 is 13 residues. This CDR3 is CASSEEALYGYTF. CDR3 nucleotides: TGTGCCAGCAGCGAAGAGGCCCTCTATGGCTACACCTTC.

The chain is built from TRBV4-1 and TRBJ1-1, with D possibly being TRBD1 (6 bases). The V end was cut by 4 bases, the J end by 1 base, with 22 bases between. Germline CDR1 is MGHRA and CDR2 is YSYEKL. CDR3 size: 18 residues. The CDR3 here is CASSPAEQGLIENTEAFF. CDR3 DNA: TGCGCCAGCAGCCCCGCTGAACAGGGATTAATCGAGAACACTGAAGCTTTCTTT.